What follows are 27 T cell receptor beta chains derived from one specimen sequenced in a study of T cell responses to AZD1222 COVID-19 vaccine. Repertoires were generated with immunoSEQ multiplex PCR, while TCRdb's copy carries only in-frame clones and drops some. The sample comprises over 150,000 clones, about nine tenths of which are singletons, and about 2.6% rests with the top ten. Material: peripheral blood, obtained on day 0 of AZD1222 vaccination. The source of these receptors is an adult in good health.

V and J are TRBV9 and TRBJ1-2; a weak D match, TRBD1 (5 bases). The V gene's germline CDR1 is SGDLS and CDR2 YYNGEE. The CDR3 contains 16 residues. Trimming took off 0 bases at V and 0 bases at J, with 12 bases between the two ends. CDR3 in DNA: TGTGCCAGCAGCGTAGACGCCAGGGCCTCTAACTATGGCTACACCTTC. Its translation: CASSVDARASNYGYTF.

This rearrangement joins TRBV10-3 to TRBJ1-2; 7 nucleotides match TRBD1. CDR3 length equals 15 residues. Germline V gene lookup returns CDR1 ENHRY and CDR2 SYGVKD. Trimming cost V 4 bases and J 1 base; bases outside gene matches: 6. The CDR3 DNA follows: TGTGCCATCAGTGCCGGACAGGATAGTAACTATGGCTACACCTTC. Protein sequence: CAISAGQDSNYGYTF.

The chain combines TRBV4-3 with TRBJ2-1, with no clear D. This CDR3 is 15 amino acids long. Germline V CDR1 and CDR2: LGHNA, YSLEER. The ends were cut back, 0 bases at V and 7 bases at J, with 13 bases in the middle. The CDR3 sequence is CASSQEPDSWNEQFF. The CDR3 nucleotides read TGCGCCAGCAGCCAAGAGCCAGACTCTTGGAATGAGCAGTTCTTC.

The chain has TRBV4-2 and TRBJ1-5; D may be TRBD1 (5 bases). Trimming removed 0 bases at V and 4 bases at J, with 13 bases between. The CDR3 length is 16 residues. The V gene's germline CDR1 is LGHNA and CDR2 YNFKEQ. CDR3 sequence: CASSQDLTDSNQPQHF. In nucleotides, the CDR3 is TGTGCCAGCAGCCAAGATCTCACAGACAGTAATCAGCCCCAGCATTTT.

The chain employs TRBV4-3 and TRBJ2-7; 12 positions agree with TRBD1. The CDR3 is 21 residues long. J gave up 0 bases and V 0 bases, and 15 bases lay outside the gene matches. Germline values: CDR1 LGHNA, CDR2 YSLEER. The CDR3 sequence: CASSQDLPGTGGLRSSYEQYF. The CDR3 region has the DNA TGCGCCAGCAGCCAAGACCTTCCCGGGACAGGGGGCCTTAGGAGCTCCTACGAGCAGTACTTC.

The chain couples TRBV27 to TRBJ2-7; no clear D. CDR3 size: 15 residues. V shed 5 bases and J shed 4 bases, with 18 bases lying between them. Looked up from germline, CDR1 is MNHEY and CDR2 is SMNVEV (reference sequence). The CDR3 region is CASSLYPPRSYEQYF. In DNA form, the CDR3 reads TGTGCCAGCAGTCTCTACCCCCCTCGGAGTTACGAGCAGTACTTC.

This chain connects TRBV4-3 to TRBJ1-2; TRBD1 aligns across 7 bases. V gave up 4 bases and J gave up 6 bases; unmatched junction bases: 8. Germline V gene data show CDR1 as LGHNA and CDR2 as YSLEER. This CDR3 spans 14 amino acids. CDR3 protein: CASSLTDRAHGYTF. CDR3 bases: TGCGCCAGCAGCCTTACCGACAGGGCCCATGGCTACACCTTC.

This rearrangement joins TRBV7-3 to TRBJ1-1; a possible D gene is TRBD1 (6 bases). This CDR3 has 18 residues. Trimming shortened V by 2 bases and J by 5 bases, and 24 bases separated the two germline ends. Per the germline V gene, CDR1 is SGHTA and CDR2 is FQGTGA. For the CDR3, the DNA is TGTGCCAGCAGCTTATTCTCCGGACAGCTTGGGAGAGGGACTGAAGCTTTCTTT. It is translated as CASSLFSGQLGRGTEAFF.

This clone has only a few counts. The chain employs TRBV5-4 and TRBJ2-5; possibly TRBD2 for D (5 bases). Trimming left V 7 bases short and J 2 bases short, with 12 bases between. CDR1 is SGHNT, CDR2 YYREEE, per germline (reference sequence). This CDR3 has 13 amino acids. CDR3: CASSDRDQETQYF. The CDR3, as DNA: TGTGCCAGCTCCGATCGGGATCAAGAGACCCAGTACTTC.

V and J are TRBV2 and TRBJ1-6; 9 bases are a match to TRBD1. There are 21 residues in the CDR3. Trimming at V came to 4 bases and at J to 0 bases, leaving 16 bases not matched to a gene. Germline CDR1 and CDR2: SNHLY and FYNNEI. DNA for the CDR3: TGTGCCAGCAGTGTCCCGGGACAGGGAGACCTGCTGAGCTCCTATAATTCACCCCTCCACTTT. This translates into CASSVPGQGDLLSSYNSPLHF.

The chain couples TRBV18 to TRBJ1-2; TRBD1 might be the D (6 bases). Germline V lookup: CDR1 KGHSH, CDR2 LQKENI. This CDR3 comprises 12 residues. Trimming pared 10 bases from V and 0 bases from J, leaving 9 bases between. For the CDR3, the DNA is TGTGCCATCAGGGGTCCTAACTATGGCTACACCTTC. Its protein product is CAIRGPNYGYTF.

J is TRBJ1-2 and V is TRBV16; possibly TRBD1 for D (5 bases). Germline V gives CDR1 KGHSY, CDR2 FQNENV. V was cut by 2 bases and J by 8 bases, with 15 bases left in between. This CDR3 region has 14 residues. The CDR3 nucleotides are TGTGCCAGCAGCCAACCCCTATCCTGGGGGGGCTACACCTTC. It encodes CASSQPLSWGGYTF.

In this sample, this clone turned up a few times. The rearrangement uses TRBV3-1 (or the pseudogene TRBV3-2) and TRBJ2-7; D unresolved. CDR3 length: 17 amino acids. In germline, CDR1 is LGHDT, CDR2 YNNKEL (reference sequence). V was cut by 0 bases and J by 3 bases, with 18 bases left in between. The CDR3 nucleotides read TGTGCCAGCAGCCAAGAGGAGTGGCCGGGCCCGCGCTACGAGCAGTACTTC. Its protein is CASSQEEWPGPRYEQYF.

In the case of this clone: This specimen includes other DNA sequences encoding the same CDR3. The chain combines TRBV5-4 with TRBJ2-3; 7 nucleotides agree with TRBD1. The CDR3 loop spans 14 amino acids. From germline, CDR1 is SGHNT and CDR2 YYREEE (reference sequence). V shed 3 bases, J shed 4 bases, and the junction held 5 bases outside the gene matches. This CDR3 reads CASSYRQGPDTQYF. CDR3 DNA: TGTGCCAGCAGCTACAGACAGGGCCCAGATACGCAGTATTTT.

The CDR3 loop reads CASSESQRYGYTF. The CDR3 DNA reads TGTGCCAGCAGTGAAAGCCAGAGATATGGCTACACCTTC. This chain joins TRBV2 and TRBJ1-2; D gene ambiguous. The CDR3 contains 13 residues. The V gene's germline CDR1 is SNHLY and CDR2 FYNNEI. Between the trimmed V and J ends, which lost 2 bases and 5 bases, there was a span of 9 bases.

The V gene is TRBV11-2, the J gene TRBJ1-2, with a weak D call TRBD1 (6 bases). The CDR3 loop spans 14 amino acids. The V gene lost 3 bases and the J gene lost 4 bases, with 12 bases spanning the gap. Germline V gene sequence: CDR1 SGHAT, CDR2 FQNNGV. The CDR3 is CASSLAEGVYGYTF. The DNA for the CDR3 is TGTGCCAGCAGCTTGGCTGAGGGGGTCTATGGCTACACCTTC. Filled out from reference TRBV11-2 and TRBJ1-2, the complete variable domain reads EAGVAQSPRYKIIEKRQSVAFWCNPISGHATLYWYQQILGQGPKLLIQFQNNGVVDDSQLPKDRFSAERLKGVDSTLKIQPAKLEDSAVYLCASSLAEGVYGYTFGSGTRLTVV.

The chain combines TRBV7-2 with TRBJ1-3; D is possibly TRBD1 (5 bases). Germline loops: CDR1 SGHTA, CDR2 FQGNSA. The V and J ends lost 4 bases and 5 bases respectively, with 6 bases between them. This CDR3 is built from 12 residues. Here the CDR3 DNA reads TGTGCCAGCAGCTCGGACAGAAACACCATATATTTT. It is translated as CASSSDRNTIYF.

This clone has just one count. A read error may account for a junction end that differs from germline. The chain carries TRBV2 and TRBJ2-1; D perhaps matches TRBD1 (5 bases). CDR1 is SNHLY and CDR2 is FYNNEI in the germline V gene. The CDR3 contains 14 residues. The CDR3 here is CASSERGGLPQGLF. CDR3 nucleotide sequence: TGTGCCAGCAGTGAAAGGGGCGGTCTTCCCCAAGGGCTCTTC.

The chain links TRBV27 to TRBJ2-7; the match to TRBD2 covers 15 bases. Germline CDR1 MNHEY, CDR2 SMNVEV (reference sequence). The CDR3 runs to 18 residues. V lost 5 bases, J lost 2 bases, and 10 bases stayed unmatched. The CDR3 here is CASSTPLGLAGGTYEQYF. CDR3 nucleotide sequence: TGTGCCAGCAGTACGCCTTTGGGACTAGCGGGGGGAACCTACGAGCAGTACTTC.

CDR3 residues: CASSLGTGTFGYTF. The CDR3 coding sequence is TGTGCCAGCAGCTTGGGGACAGGTACTTTTGGCTACACCTTC. The gene calls are TRBV5-6 and TRBJ1-2, with 7 bases fitting TRBD1. Germline lookup yields CDR1 SGHDT and CDR2 YYEEEE. This CDR3 is built from 14 residues. Losses at the gene ends were 0 bases for V and 7 bases for J; bases not matched to a gene: 6.

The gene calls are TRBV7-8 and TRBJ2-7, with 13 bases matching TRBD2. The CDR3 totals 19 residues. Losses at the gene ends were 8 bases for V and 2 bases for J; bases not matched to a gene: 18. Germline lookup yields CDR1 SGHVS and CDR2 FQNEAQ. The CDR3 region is CASRPGSLTSGGEPYEQYF. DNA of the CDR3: TGTGCCAGCCGCCCTGGATCATTAACTAGCGGGGGGGAACCCTACGAGCAGTACTTC.

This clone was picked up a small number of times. The CDR3: CASSITGELFF. The DNA for the CDR3 is TGTGCCAGTAGTATTACCGGGGAGCTGTTTTTT. This sequence joins TRBV19 and TRBJ2-2; D remains ambiguous. Germline loops: CDR1 LNHDA, CDR2 SQIVND (reference sequence). The CDR3 contains 11 residues. The germline V and J ends were trimmed by 3 bases and 5 bases, with 1 base remaining between them. Combining the CDR3 with reference TRBV19 and TRBJ2-2 gives the whole variable domain DGGITQSPKYLFRKEGQNVTLSCEQNLNHDAMYWYRQDPGQGLRLIYYSQIVNDFQKGDIAEGYSVSREKKESFPLTVTSAQKNPTAFYLCASSITGELFFGEGSRLTVL.

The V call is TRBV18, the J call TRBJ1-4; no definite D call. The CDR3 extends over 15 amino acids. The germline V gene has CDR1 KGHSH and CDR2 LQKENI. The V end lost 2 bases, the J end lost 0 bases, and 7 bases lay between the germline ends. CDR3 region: CASSPGRATNEKLFF. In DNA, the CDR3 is TGTGCCAGCTCACCAGGCAGAGCAACTAATGAAAAACTGTTTTTT. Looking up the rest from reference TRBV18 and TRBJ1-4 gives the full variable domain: NAGVMQNPRHLVRRRGQEARLRCSPMKGHSHVYWYRQLPEEGLKFMVYLQKENIIDESGMPKERFSAEFPKEGPSILRIQQVVRGDSAAYFCASSPGRATNEKLFFGSGTQLSVL.

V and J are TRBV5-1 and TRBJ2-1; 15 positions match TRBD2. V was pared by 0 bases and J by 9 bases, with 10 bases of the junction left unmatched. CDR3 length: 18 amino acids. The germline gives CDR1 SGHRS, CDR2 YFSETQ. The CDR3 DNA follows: TGCGCCAGCAGCTTGGCCGGGACTAGCGGGGGGTTCGGTGGTGAGCAGTTCTTC. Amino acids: CASSLAGTSGGFGGEQFF.

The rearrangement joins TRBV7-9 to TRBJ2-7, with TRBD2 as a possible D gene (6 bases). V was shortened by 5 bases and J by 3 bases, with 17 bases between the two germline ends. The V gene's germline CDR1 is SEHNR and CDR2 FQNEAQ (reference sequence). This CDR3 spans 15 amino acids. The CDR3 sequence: CASSPLGGSFYEQYF. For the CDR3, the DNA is TGTGCCAGCAGCCCACTGGGGGGAAGCTTCTACGAGCAGTACTTC.

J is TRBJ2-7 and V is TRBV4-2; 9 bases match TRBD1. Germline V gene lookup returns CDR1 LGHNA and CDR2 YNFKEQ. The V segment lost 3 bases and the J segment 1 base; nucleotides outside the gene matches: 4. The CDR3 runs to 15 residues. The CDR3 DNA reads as TGTGCCAGCAGCCAGGACAGGGGAGGTTCCTACGAGCAGTACTTC. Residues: CASSQDRGGSYEQYF.

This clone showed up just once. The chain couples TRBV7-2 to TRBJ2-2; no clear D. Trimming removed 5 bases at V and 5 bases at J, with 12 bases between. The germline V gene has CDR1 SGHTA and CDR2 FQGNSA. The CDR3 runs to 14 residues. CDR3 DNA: TGTGCCAGCAGCCTTCAGCCGGGTACCGGGGAGCTGTTTTTT. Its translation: CASSLQPGTGELFF.